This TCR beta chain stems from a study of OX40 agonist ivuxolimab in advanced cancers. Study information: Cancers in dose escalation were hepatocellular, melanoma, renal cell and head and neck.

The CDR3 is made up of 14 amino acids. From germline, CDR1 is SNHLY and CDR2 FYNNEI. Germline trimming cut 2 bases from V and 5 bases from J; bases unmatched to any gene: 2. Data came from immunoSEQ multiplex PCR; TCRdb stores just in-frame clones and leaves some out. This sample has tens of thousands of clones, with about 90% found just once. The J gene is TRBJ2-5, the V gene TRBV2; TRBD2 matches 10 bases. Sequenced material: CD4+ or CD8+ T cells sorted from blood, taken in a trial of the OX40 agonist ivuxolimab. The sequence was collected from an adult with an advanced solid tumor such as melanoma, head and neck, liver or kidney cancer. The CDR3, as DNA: TGTGCCAGCAGTGAAAGCGGGAGGGCCGAGACCCAGTACTTC. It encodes CASSESGRAETQYF.